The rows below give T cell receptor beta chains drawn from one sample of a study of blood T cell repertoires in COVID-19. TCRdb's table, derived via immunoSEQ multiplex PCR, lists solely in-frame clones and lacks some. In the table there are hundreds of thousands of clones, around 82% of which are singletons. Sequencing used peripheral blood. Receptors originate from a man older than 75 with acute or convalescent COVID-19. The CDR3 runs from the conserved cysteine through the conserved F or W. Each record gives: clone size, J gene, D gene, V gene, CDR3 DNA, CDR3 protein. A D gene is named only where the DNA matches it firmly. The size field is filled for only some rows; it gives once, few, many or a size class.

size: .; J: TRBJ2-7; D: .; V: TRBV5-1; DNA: TGCGCCAGCAGCTTTTCTCCTTACGAGGTCTACGAGCAGTACTTC; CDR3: CASSFSPYEVYEQYF
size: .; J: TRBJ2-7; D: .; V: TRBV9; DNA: TGTGCCAGCAGCGCCAACCCTACCGGGAAAGGTGAGCAGTACTTC; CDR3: CASSANPTGKGEQYF
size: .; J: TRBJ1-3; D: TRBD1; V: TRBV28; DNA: TGTGCCAGCACACTACAGGGGGACAGGGCTACAAACACCATATATTTT; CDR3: CASTLQGDRATNTIYF
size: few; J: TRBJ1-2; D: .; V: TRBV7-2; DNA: TGTGCCAGCAGCTCACAGGGTGTCTTACGTGGCTACACCTTC; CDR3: CASSSQGVLRGYTF
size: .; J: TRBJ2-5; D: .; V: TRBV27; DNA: TGTGCCAGCAGTTTGTCCGGAAGGGGTCAGGAGACCCAGTACTTC; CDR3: CASSLSGRGQETQYF
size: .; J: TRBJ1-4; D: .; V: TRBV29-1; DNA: TGCAGCGTTGAGCCCACGGGGAATAATGAAAAACTGTTTTTT; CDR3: CSVEPTGNNEKLFF
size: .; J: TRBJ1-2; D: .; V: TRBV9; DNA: TGTGCCAGCAGCGTATCCCCCGGGATTTGGGGTAACTATGGCTACACCTTC; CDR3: CASSVSPGIWGNYGYTF
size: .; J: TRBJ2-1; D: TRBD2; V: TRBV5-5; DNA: TGTGCCAGCAGCTCCGGGACTAGCAGCAACAATGAGCAGTTCTTC; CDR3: CASSSGTSSNNEQFF
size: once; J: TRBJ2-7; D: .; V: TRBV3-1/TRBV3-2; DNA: TGTGCCAGCAGCCAAGAAACAGGTAACTACGAGCAGTACTTC; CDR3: CASSQETGNYEQYF
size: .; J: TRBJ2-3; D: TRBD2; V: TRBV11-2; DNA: TGTGCCAGCAGCTTAGTGCGGGGGGCTAGCACAGATACGCAGTATTTT; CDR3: CASSLVRGASTDTQYF
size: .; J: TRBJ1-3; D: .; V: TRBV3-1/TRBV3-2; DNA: TGTGCCAGCAGCCTCACTGTCTCTGGAAACACCATATATTTT; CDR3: CASSLTVSGNTIYF
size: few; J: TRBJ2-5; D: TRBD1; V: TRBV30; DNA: TGTGCCTCTAGGACAGGAGAGACCCAGTACTTC; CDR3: CASRTGETQYF
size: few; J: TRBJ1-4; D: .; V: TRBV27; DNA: TGTGCCAGCAGTTTATCGTCCAATAATGAAAAACTGTTTTTT; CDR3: CASSLSSNNEKLFF
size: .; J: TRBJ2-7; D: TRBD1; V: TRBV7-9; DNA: TGTGCCAGCAGCTCCGGGACAGGGAGCTACGAGCAGTACTTC; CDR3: CASSSGTGSYEQYF
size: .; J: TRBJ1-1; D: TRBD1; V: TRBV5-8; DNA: TGTGCCAGCAGTTCCGGACAGGAGGGCACTGAAGCTTTCTTT; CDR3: CASSSGQEGTEAFF
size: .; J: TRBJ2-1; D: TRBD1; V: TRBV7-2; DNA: TGTGCCAGCAGCTTAGACAGGGGATCCTACAATGAGCAGTTCTTC; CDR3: CASSLDRGSYNEQFF
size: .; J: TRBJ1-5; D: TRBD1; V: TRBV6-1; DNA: TGTGCCAGCAGTGAAGCGGGGACAGGGCCAAATCAGCCCCAGCATTTT; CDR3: CASSEAGTGPNQPQHF
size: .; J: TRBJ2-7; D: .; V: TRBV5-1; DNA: TGCGCCAGCAGCTTACAGGGTTCCTACGAGCAGTACTTC; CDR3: CASSLQGSYEQYF
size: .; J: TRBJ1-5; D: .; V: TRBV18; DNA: TGTGCCAGCTCACTCGGAGTTAGCAATCAGCCCCAGCATTTT; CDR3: CASSLGVSNQPQHF
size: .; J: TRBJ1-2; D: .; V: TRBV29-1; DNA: TGCAGCGTCCCAAACCCAGGGTTATCGAGCGTTGGCTACACCTTC; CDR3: CSVPNPGLSSVGYTF
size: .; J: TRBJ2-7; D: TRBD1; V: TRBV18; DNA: TGTGCCAGCTCACCACCTGGACAGGGAGCCACCTACGAGCAGTACTTC; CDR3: CASSPPGQGATYEQYF
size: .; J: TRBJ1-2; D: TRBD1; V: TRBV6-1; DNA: TGTGCCAGCAGTGAGGCAGGGGGGGGCTACACCTTC; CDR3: CASSEAGGGYTF
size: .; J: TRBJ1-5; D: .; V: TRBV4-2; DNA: TGTGCCAGCAGCCAAGTGGGAGTCTCACTTAGCAATCAGCCCCAGCATTTT; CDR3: CASSQVGVSLSNQPQHF
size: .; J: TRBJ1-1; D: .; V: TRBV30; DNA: TGTGCCTGGGGTGGGCAGGCGGGGCGGGCTTTCTTT; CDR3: CAWGGQAGRAFF
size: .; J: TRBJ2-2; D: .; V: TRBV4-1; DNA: TGCGCCAGCAGCCAAGCCAGCAGCGGGCCCGGGGAGCTGTTTTTT; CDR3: CASSQASSGPGELFF
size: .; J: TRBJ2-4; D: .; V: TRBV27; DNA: TGTGCCAGCAGTTTATCGATAAGGGGAATAGCCAAAAACATTCAGTACTTC; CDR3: CASSLSIRGIAKNIQYF
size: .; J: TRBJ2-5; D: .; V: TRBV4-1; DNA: TGCGCCAGCAGCCAGAATACAGGGTACGAGACCCAGTACTTC; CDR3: CASSQNTGYETQYF
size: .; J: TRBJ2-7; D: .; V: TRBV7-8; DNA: TGTGCCAGCAGCCGATCAGGGTCAAACGAGCAGTACTTC; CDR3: CASSRSGSNEQYF
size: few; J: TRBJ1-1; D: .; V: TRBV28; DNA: TGTGCCAGCAGTCCCAACAGGAACACTGAAGCTTTCTTT; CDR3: CASSPNRNTEAFF
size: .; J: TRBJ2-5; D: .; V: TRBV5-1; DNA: TGCGCCACCTCCCGAGAGGGGGGGACCCCGGCGGCCCAGTACTTC; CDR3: CATSREGGTPAAQYF
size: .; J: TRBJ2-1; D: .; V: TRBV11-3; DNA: TGTGCCAGCAGCTTTTCGTTCCGCAATGAGCAGTTCTTC; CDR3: CASSFSFRNEQFF
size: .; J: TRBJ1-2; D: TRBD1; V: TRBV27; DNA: TGTGCCAGCAGTATGGACAGGGATATTGGTGGCTACACCTTC; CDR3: CASSMDRDIGGYTF
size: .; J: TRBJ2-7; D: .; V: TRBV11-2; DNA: TGTGCCAGCAGCTTGGGGCCCGGCACACTAAGGTACTTC; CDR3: CASSLGPGTLRYF
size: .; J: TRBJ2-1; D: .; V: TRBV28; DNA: TGTGCCAGCAGCATTACTAGTGGCGGTAACAATGAGCAGTTCTTC; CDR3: CASSITSGGNNEQFF
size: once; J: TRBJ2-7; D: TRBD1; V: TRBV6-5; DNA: TGTGCCAGCGAGCGCGGGACAGGGTATCGCGAGCAGTACTTC; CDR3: CASERGTGYREQYF
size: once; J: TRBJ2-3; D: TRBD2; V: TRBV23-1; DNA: TGCGCCAGCAGTCAATTCTGGATTCAGCTAGCGGGAGGGCCGGAAGATACGCAGTATTTT; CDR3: CASSQFWIQLAGGPEDTQYF
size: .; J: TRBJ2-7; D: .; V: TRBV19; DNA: TGTGCCAGTAGTTCTATGGGCAGTTACGAGCAGTACTTC; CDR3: CASSSMGSYEQYF
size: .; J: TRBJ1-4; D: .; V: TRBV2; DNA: TGTGCCAGCAGTGGGGAGACCGAAAAACTGTTTTTT; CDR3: CASSGETEKLFF
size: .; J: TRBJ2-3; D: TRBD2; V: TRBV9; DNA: TGTGCCAGCAGCGGCAGGACTAGCGGAGAACCAGATACGCAGTATTTT; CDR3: CASSGRTSGEPDTQYF
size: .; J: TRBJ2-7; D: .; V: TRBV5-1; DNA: TGCGCCAGCAGCTTGGAGGCCGGGGGTTCCTACGAGCAGTACTTC; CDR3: CASSLEAGGSYEQYF
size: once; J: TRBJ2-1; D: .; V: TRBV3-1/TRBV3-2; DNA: TGTGCCAGCAGCCCTCGGGTGAGGGTTAATTACAATGAGCAGTTCTTC; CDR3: CASSPRVRVNYNEQFF
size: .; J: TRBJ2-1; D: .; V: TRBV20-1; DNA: TGCAGTGCTTTTAACAATGAGCAGTTCTTC; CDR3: CSAFNNEQFF
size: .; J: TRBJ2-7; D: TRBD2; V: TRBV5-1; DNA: TGCGCCAGCAGCTTGGTTACTAGCGGGAGGGCCACGTACTTC; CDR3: CASSLVTSGRATYF
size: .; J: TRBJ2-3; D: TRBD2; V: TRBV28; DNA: TGTGCCAGCAGCTTAAGCGGGGGGACAGATACGCAGTATTTT; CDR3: CASSLSGGTDTQYF
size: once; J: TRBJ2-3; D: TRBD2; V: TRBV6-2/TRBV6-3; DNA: TGTGCCAGCAGCCCTTGGCGGGGGGGGAGCACAGATACGCAGTATTTT; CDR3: CASSPWRGGSTDTQYF
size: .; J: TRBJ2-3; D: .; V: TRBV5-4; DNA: TGTGCCAGCAGTAGGATGTCCGGGACACCTAGCACAGATACGCAGTATTTT; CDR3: CASSRMSGTPSTDTQYF
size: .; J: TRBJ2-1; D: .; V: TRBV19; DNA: TGTGCCAGTTTCGGCCACGAGGGCAATGAGCAGTTCTTC; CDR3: CASFGHEGNEQFF
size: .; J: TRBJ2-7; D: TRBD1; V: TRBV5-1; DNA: TGCGCCAGCAGCCCGACAGGGGTCGAGCAGTACTTC; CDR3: CASSPTGVEQYF
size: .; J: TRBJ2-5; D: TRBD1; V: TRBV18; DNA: TGTGCCAGCTCACCCGACAGGGCGCAAGAGACCCAGTACTTC; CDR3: CASSPDRAQETQYF
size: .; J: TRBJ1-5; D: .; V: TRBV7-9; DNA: TGTGCCAGCAGCCGCGGAGCTGGTGAGCTGAATCAGCCCCAGCATTTT; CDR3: CASSRGAGELNQPQHF
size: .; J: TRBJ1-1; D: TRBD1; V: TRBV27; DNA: TGTGCCAGCAGTTTAGGCAGGGGGCTGAACACTGAAGCTTTCTTT; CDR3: CASSLGRGLNTEAFF
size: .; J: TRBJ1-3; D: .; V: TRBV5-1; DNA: TGCGCCAGCAGCTTGGAACAGAGTCCTGGAAACACCATATATTTT; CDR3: CASSLEQSPGNTIYF
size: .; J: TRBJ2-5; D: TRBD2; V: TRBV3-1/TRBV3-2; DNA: TGTGCCAGCAGCCCACTTGGGAGGGAAGAGACCCAGTACTTC; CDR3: CASSPLGREETQYF
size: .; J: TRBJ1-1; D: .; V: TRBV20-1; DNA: TGCAGTGCAGCCTGGAACACTGAAGCTTTCTTT; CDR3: CSAAWNTEAFF
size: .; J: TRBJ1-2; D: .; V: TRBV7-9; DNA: TGTGCCAGCAGCTCCCCGGTGGGGCCATATGGCTACACCTTC; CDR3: CASSSPVGPYGYTF